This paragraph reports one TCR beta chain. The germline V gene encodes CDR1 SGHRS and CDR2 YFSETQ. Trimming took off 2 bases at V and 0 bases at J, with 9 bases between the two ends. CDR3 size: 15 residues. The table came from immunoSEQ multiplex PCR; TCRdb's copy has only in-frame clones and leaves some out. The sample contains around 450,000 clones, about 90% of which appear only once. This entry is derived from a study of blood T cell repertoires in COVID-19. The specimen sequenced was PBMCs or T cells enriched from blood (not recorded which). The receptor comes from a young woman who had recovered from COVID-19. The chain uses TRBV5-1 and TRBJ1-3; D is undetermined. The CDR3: CASSFGRVSGNTIYF. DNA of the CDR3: TGCGCCAGCAGCTTCGGTCGGGTCTCTGGAAACACCATATATTTT.